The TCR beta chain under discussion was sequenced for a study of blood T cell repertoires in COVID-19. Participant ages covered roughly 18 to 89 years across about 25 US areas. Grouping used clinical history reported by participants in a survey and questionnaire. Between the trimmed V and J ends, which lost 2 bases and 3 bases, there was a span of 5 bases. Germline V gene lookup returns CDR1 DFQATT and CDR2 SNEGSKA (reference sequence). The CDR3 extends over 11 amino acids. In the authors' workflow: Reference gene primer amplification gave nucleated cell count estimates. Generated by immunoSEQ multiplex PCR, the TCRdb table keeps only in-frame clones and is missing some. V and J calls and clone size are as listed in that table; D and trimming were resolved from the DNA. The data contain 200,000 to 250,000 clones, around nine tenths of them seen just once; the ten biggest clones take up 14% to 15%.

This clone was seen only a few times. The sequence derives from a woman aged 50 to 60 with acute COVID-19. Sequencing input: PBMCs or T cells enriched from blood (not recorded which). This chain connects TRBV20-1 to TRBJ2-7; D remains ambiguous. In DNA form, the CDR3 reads TGCAGTGCTAGACCCTTCTACGAGCAGTACTTC. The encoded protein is CSARPFYEQYF.